The rows below give T cell receptor beta chains drawn from one sample of a study of vaccination and CD4 T cells after COVID-19. For these receptors, no antigen is known. TCRdb analysed the PCR reads with MiXCR anew, one entry per CDR3 protein. The profile covers 15,000 to 20,000 distinct CDR3 sequences, with 57% appearing a single time and 9.5% to 11% taken by the ten largest. Material for sequencing was CD4+ T cells from blood, cultured in vitro. The receptor source for this set is a human donor who had recovered from COVID-19. CDR3s include the opening cysteine and the closing phenylalanine or tryptophan. A D gene is named only where the DNA matches it firmly. A clone size is listed for some rows: how often the clone was seen (once, few, many), or a class if it is expanded.

V	J	D	size	DNA	CDR3
TRBV20-1	TRBJ1-6	NA	NA	TGCAGTGCGCCCCGTAGGAATTCACCCCTCCACTTT	CSAPRRNSPLHF
TRBV27	TRBJ1-6	NA	NA	TGTGCCAGCAGTGAACAGGGTCTACCCCTCCACTTT	CASSEQGLPLHF
TRBV6-1	TRBJ1-2	TRBD1	NA	TGTGCCAGCAGTACCGGACAGGGAGGATTTGGTGGCTACACCTTC	CASSTGQGGFGGYTF
TRBV7-9	TRBJ2-7	NA	NA	TGTGCCAGCAGCTTAGGGGGCGCGTCGCCCTACGAGCAGTACTTC	CASSLGGASPYEQYF
TRBV6-1	TRBJ1-1	NA	NA	TGTGCCAGCAGTCTAGATCAGGGTCTTGAAGCTTTCTTT	CASSLDQGLEAFF
TRBV14	TRBJ2-3	TRBD2	NA	TGTGCCAGCAGCCTCCAAGCTAGCGGGAAGGCGTATTTT	CASSLQASGKAYF
TRBV6-1	TRBJ1-3	TRBD1	NA	TGTGCCAGCAAGCTCAGGGGGGGATCTGGAAACACCATATATTTT	CASKLRGGSGNTIYF
TRBV20-1	TRBJ1-5	TRBD1	NA	TGCAGTGCCGTCCCGGGACAGGGTTGGCAGCCCCAGCATTTT	CSAVPGQGWQPQHF
TRBV20-1	TRBJ2-7	NA	once	TGCAGTGCTAAATCCCGGGACCCCCCCTACGAGCAGTACTTC	CSAKSRDPPYEQYF
TRBV7-2	TRBJ2-1	TRBD2	once	TGTGCCAGCAGCCCAGCGGGAGCGTTCAATGAGCAGTTCTTC	CASSPAGAFNEQFF
TRBV10-2	TRBJ2-1	NA	NA	TGCGCCAGCAGTGAGGGCACCTACAATGAGCAGTTCTTC	CASSEGTYNEQFF
TRBV20-1	TRBJ1-5	NA	few	TGCAGTGCTAGATCCCTGGGGGGCCTCGTGGGTCAGCCCCAGCATTTT	CSARSLGGLVGQPQHF
TRBV29-1	TRBJ2-2	NA	once	TGCAGCGCCCAGGACAGAATTCTTACCGGGGAGCTGTTTTTT	CSAQDRILTGELFF
TRBV7-9	TRBJ1-6	NA	few	TGTGCCAGCAGGAGGAGGGACCTTGCCAATTCACCCCTCCACTTT	CASRRRDLANSPLHF
TRBV20-1	TRBJ2-2	NA	NA	TGCAGTGCTAGAGATATGGGGAACACCGGGGAGCTGTTTTTT	CSARDMGNTGELFF
TRBV27	TRBJ2-5	NA	NA	TGTGCCAGCAGTCCCCCTCTGACGGGCTTGTACCAAGAGACCCAGTACTTC	CASSPPLTGLYQETQYF
TRBV6-1	TRBJ1-5	NA	few	TGTGCGTGCACCCGGGGGGTAAGGCAGCCCCAGCATTTT	CACTRGVRQPQHF
TRBV6-1	TRBJ2-7	TRBD1	NA	TGTGCCAGCAAGGAGGACAGGAGAATAACCTACGAGCAGTACTTC	CASKEDRRITYEQYF
TRBV2	TRBJ2-1	NA	once	TGTGCCAGCAAGAAGGGGTCGGACAATGAGCAGTTCTTC	CASKKGSDNEQFF
TRBV27	TRBJ2-2	NA	NA	TGTGCCAGCAGTATCACCCCCGGGGGAGGCACCGGGGAGCTGTTTTTT	CASSITPGGGTGELFF
TRBV11-3	TRBJ2-1	NA	NA	TGTGCCAGCAGCTTTGGCAACAATGAGCAGTTCTTC	CASSFGNNEQFF
TRBV11-3	TRBJ2-3	NA	NA	TGTGCCAGCAGCTTTGAGTCAGGGGTGGATACGCAGTATTTT	CASSFESGVDTQYF
TRBV6-1	TRBJ2-5	TRBD2	once	TGTGCCATCGGATCCGGGACTAGCGCGGAGACCCAGTACTTC	CAIGSGTSAETQYF
TRBV6-1	TRBJ2-3	TRBD2	NA	TGTGCCAGCACCGGGGGGGGATCTAGCACAGATACGCAGTATTTT	CASTGGGSSTDTQYF
TRBV7-9	TRBJ1-2	NA	once	TGCGCCAGCAGCTTGGATAGCTCTAACTATGGCTACACCTTC	CASSLDSSNYGYTF
TRBV5-4	TRBJ1-1	TRBD1	NA	TGTGCCAGCAGCAGATTTGACAGGGAGAACACTGAAGCTTTCTTT	CASSRFDRENTEAFF
TRBV10-3	TRBJ1-5	NA	NA	TGTGCCATCCGGGAAGGGGTTGGAGAGCCCCAGCATTTT	CAIREGVGEPQHF
TRBV7-2	TRBJ2-1	TRBD2	NA	TGTGCCAGCAGCGCTAGCGGGAGGCCCGCCTACAATGAGCAGTTCTTC	CASSASGRPAYNEQFF
TRBV19	TRBJ1-5	NA	NA	TGTGCCAGTAGTTTTCTGCTCAGTAGCAATCAGCCCCAGCATTTT	CASSFLLSSNQPQHF